These T cell receptor beta chains were read from a single sample in a study of shared clonotypes between healthy human individuals. Some clones are missing from TCRdb's copy, which holds only in-frame ones; the method was immunoSEQ multiplex PCR. There are 2 million to 2.5 million clones in the sample; about 95% occur only once, and about 1.1% lies in the top ten. The sample was naive CD8+ T cells sorted from blood. The receptors derive from a man aged 18 to 35 in good health. CDR3s leave out the opening cysteine and the closing phenylalanine or tryptophan. Expanded clones get a size class; other rows say once, few or many, or leave the size out.

>NA|TRBJ2-3|13|TRBV27
ASSGLAGGTDTQY
>once|TRBJ1-1|13|TRBV15
ATSLVQGGRDEAF
>NA|TRBJ2-7|12|TRBV5-5
ASSLGTDSYEQY
>NA|TRBJ2-7|14|TRBV9
ASSLGTSGSSYEQY
>NA|TRBJ1-1|13|TRBV7-2
ASSSRWGVNTEAF
>NA|TRBJ2-1|14|TRBV7-9
ASSFGTRLPYNEQF
>once|TRBJ2-1|14|TRBV29-1
SVDSLETGAYNEQF
>once|TRBJ2-5|11|TRBV6-6
ASGGTLQETQY
>few|TRBJ1-1|12|TRBV30
AWRWETGNTEAF
>NA|TRBJ1-2|13|TRBV5-6
ASSLVQEANYGYT
>NA|TRBJ1-6|13|TRBV28
ASSLEGLADSPLH
>NA|TRBJ2-5|12|TRBV5-1
ASSLGPRKETQY
>NA|TRBJ2-2|12|TRBV27
ASSSGPDTGELF
>NA|TRBJ2-7|10|TRBV28
ASRGEGYEQY
>NA|TRBJ1-1|13|TRBV10-3
AISDAGTGNTEAF
>NA|TRBJ2-7|9|TRBV21-1
ASSYVNEQY